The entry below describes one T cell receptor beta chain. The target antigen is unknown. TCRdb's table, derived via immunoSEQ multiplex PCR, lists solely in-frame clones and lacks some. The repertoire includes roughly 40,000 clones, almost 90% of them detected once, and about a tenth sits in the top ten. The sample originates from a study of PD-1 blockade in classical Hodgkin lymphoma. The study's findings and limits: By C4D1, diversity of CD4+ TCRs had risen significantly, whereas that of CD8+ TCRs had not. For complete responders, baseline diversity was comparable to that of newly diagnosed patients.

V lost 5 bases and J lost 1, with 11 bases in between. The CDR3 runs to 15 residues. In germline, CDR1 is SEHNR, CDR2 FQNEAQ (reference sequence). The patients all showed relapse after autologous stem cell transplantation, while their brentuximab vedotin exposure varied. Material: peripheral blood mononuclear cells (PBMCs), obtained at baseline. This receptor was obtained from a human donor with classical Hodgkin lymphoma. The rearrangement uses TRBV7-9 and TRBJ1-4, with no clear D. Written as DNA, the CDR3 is TGTGCCAGCAGCCTTAAGGCTGGAACTAATGAAAAACTGTTTTTT. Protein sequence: CASSLKAGTNEKLFF. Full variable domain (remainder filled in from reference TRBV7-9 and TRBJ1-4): DTGVSQNPRHKITKRGQNVTFRCDPISEHNRLYWYRQTLGQGPEFLTYFQNEAQLEKSRLLSDRFSAERPKGSFSTLEIQRTEQGDSAMYLCASSLKAGTNEKLFFGSGTQLSVL.